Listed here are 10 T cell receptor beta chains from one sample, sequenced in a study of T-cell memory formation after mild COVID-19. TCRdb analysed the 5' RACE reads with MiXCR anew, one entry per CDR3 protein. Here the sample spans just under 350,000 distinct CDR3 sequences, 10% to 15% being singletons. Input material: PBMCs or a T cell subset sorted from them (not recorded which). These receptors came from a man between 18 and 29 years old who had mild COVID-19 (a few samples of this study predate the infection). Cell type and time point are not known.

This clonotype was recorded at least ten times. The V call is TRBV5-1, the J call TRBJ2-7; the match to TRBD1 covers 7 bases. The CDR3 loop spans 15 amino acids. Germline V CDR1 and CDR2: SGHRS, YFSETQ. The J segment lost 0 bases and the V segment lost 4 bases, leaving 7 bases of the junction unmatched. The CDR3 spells CASSPTGLSSYEQYF. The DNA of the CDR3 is TGCGCCAGCAGCCCGACAGGGTTAAGCTCCTACGAGCAGTACTTC. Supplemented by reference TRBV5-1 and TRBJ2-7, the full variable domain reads KAGVTQTPRYLIKTRGQQVTLSCSPISGHRSVSWYQQTPGQGLQFLFEYFSETQRNKGNFPGRFSGRQFSNSRSEMNVSTLELGDSALYLCASSPTGLSSYEQYFGPGTRLTVT.

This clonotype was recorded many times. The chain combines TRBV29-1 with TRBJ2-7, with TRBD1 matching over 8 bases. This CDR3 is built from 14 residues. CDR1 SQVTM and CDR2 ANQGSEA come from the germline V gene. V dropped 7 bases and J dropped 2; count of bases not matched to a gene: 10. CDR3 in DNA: TGCAGCGCCGCCCCGGGACAGGCCCCCTACGAGCAGTACTTC. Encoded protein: CSAAPGQAPYEQYF.

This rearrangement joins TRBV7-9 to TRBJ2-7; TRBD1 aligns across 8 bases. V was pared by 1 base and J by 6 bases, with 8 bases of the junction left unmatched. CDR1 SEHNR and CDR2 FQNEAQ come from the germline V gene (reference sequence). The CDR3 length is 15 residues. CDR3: CASSLGWDRSVEQYV. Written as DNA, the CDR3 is TGTGCCAGCAGCTTAGGGTGGGACAGGTCGGTCGAGCAGTACGTC.

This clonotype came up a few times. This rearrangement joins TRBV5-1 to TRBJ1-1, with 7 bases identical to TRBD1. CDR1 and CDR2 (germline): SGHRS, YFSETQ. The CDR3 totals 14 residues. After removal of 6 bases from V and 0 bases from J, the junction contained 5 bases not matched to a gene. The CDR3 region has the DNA TGCGCCAGCACGCGGGGACAGTTGAACACTGAAGCTTTCTTT. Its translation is CASTRGQLNTEAFF.

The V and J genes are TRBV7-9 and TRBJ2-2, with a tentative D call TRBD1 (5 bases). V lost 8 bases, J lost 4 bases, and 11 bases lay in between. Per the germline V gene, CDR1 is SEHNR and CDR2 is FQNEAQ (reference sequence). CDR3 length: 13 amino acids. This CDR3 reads CASLAGPTGELFF. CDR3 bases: TGTGCCAGCCTGGCAGGGCCCACCGGGGAGCTGTTTTTT.

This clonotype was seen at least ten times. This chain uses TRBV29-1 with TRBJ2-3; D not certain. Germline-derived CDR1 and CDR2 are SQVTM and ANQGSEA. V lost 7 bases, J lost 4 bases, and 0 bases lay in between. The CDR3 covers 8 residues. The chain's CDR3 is CSADTQYF. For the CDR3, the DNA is TGCAGCGCAGATACGCAGTATTTT.

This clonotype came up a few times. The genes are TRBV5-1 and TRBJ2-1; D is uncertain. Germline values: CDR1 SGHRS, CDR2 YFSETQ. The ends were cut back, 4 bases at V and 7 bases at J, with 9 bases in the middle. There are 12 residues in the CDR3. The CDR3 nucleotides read TGCGCCAGCAGCCGGAGTACGAATGAGCAGTTCTTC. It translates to CASSRSTNEQFF.

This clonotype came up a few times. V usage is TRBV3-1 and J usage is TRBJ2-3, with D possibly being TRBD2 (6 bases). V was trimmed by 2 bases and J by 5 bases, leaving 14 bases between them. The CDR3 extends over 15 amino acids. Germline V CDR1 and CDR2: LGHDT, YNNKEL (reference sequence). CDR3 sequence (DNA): TGTGCCAGCAGCCAACGGTTAGCGGAGTTAGATACGCAGTATTTT. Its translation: CASSQRLAELDTQYF.

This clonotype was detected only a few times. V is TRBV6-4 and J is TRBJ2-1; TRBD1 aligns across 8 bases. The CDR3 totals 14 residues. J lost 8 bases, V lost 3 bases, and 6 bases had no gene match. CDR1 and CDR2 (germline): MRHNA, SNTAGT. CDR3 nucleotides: TGTGCCAGCAGTGAGACCCAGGGGGCGGATGAGCAGTTCTTC. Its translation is CASSETQGADEQFF.

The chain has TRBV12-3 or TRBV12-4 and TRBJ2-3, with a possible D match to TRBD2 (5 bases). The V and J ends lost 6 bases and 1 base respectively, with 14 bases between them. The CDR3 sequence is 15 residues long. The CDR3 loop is CASSPHISGTDTQYF. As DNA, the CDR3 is TGTGCCAGCAGCCCTCACATTAGCGGCACAGATACGCAGTATTTT.